These 9 T cell receptor beta chains were all obtained from the same sample, sequenced in a study of blood T cell repertoires in COVID-19 (dated by TCRdb to the early 2020s). Receptor amplification or capture employed the immunoSEQ multiplex PCR assay. The table was pulled from immuneACCESS by TCRdb, which kept in-frame rearrangements only. Such tables lose some clones; where checked, under half of the loss comes from unresolved V genes, and the rest has no known cause. The sample includes approximately 530,000 clones, with around 90% observed a single time. 7.5% to 9% of the sample is taken by the ten largest. The specimen was peripheral blood. The receptor set was obtained from a woman between 45 and 65 years old with COVID-19, enrolled during active disease.

The chain uses TRBV2 and TRBJ2-5; TRBD1 matches at 8 bases. Germline trimming cut 2 bases from V and 3 bases from J; bases unmatched to any gene: 5. CDR1 and CDR2 (germline): SNHLY, FYNNEI. The CDR3 sequence is 15 residues long. The CDR3 protein is CASSERRTGKETQYF. CDR3 coding DNA: TGTGCCAGCAGTGAAAGAAGGACAGGGAAAGAGACCCAGTACTTC.

With regard to this clone: The same CDR3 is also encoded by other DNA sequences in this sample. The V gene is TRBV3-1 (or the pseudogene TRBV3-2), the J gene TRBJ1-1; possible D gene TRBD1, 5 bases. The germline V gene has CDR1 LGHDT and CDR2 YNNKEL (reference sequence). The V end was cut by 1 base, the J end by 5 bases, with 11 bases between. The CDR3 totals 14 residues. The CDR3 sequence is CASSQVRGGTEAFF. The CDR3 nucleotides read TGTGCCAGCAGCCAAGTGAGGGGAGGGACTGAAGCTTTCTTT.

This clone was observed once. The chain joins TRBV7-9 to TRBJ1-2, with 8 bases fitting TRBD1. The germline CDR1 and CDR2 sequences are SEHNR and FQNEAQ (reference sequence). The CDR3 extends over 15 amino acids. V trimming: 4 bases; J trimming: 3 bases; junction bases outside the gene matches: 7. CDR3: CASSSDRGGDYGYTF. The CDR3 region has the DNA TGTGCCAGCAGCTCCGACAGGGGAGGGGACTATGGCTACACCTTC.

V is TRBV7-9 and J is TRBJ1-5; D unclear. Between the trimmed V and J ends, which lost 5 bases and 8 bases, there was a span of 16 bases. From germline, CDR1 is SEHNR and CDR2 FQNEAQ (reference sequence). The CDR3 spans 14 residues. In DNA, the CDR3 is TGTGCCAGCAGCCCTGGGCTTGGCCAGGAGCCCCAGCATTTT. This sequence encodes CASSPGLGQEPQHF.

This clone was counted only a few times. The genes are TRBV29-1 and TRBJ1-2, with D perhaps matching TRBD1 (6 bases). CDR3 length: 14 amino acids. From germline, CDR1 is SQVTM and CDR2 ANQGSEA. Deletions cut 6 bases from V and 0 bases from J, with 14 bases between. This chain's CDR3 is CSVQAGVPNYGYTF. For the CDR3, the DNA is TGCAGCGTGCAGGCAGGGGTTCCTAACTATGGCTACACCTTC.

The V and J genes are TRBV2 and TRBJ2-5; TRBD1 matches 9 bases. The V gene's germline CDR1 is SNHLY and CDR2 FYNNEI. The CDR3 loop spans 15 amino acids. J gave up 7 bases and V 7 bases, and 13 bases lay outside the gene matches. CDR3: CASKGGDRVTGTQYF. CDR3 in DNA: TGTGCCAGCAAAGGGGGGGACAGGGTCACGGGGACCCAGTACTTC.

The V gene is TRBV6-4, the J gene TRBJ2-7, with D perhaps matching TRBD2 (7 bases). The germline CDR1 and CDR2 sequences are MRHNA and SNTAGT. With 6 bases removed from V and 3 bases from J, the gap between germline ends came to 15 bases. There are 14 residues in the CDR3. The chain's CDR3 is CASRGGARLYEQYF. In DNA form, the CDR3 reads TGTGCCAGCAGGGGGGGGGCTAGACTCTACGAGCAGTACTTC.

V and J are TRBV5-1 and TRBJ2-4, with TRBD1 identical over 9 bases. The V and J ends lost 0 bases and 5 bases, in that order; junction bases with no gene match: 0. Germline V gene data show CDR1 as SGHRS and CDR2 as YFSETQ. The length of the CDR3 is 14 residues. Here the CDR3 reads CASSLGTGENIQYF. CDR3 sequence (DNA): TGCGCCAGCAGCTTGGGGACAGGGGAAAACATTCAGTACTTC.

This sequence joins TRBV5-6 and TRBJ1-2, with D possibly TRBD1 on 6 matching bases. The CDR3 is 13 residues long. Germline V CDR1 and CDR2: SGHDT, YYEEEE. V was trimmed by 1 base and J by 3 bases, leaving 7 bases between them. The CDR3, as DNA: TGTGCCAGCAGCTTGAGACAGGACTATGGCTACACCTTC. Encoded protein: CASSLRQDYGYTF.